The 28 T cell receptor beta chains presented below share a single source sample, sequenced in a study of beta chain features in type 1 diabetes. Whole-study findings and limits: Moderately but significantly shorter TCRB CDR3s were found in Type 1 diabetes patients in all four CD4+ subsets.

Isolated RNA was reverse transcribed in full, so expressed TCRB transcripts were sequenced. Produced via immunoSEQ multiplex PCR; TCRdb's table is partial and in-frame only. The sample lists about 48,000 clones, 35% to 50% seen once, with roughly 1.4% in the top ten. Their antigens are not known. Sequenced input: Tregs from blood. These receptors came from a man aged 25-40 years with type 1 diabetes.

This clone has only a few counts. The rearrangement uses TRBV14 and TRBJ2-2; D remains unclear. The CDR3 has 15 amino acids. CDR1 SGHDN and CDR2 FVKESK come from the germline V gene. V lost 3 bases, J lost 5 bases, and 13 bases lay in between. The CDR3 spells CASSHFGGATGELFF. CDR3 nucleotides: TGTGCCAGCAGCCACTTCGGCGGAGCGACCGGGGAGCTGTTTTTT.

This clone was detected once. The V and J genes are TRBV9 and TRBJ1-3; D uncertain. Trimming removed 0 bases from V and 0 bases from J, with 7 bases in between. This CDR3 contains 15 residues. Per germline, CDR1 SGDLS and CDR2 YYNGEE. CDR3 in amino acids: CASSVAEYSGNTIYF. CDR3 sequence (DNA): TGTGCCAGCAGCGTAGCGGAGTACTCTGGAAACACCATATATTTT.

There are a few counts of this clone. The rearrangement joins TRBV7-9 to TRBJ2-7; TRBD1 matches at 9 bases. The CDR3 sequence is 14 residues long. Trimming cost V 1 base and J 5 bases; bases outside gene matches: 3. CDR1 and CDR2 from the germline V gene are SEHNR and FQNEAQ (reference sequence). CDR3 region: CASSLDRGRDEQYF. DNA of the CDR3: TGTGCCAGCAGCTTAGACAGGGGGCGCGACGAGCAGTACTTC. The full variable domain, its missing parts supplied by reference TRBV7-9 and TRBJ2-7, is DTGVSQNPRHKITKRGQNVTFRCDPISEHNRLYWYRQTLGQGPEFLTYFQNEAQLEKSRLLSDRFSAERPKGSFSTLEIQRTEQGDSAMYLCASSLDRGRDEQYFGPGTRLTVT.

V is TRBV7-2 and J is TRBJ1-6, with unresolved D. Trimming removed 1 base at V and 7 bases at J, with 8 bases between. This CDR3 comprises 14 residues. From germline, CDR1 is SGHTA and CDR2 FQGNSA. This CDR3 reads CASSLEYMNSPLHF. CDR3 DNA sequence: TGTGCCAGCAGCTTAGAATACATGAATTCACCCCTCCACTTT. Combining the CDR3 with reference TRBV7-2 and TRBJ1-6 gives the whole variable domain GAGVSQSPSNKVTEKGKDVELRCDPISGHTALYWYRQSLGQGLEFLIYFQGNSAPDKSGLPSDRFSAERTGGSVSTLTIQRTQQEDSAVYLCASSLEYMNSPLHFGNGTRLTVT.

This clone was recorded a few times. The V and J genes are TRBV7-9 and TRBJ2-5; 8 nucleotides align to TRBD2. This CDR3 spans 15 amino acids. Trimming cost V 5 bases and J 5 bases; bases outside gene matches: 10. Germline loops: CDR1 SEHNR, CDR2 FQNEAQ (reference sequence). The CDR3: CASSPSQGGGETQYF. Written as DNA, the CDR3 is TGTGCCAGCAGCCCAAGCCAGGGCGGGGGGGAGACCCAGTACTTC. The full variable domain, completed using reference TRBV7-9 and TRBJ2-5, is DTGVSQNPRHKITKRGQNVTFRCDPISEHNRLYWYRQTLGQGPEFLTYFQNEAQLEKSRLLSDRFSAERPKGSFSTLEIQRTEQGDSAMYLCASSPSQGGGETQYFGPGTRLLVL.

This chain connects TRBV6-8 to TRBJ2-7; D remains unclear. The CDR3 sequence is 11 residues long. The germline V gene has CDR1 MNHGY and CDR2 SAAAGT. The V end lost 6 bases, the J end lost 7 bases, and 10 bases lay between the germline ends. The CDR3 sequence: CASSSEWEQYF. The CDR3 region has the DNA TGTGCCAGCAGCTCCGAGTGGGAGCAGTACTTC.

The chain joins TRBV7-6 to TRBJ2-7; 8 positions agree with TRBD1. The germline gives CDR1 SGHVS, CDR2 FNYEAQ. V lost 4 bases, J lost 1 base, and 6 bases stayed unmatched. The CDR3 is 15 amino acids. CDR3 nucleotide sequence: TGTGCCAGCAGCTCCGGACAGGGTCGGTCCTACGAGCAGTACTTC. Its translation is CASSSGQGRSYEQYF.

CDR3 loop: CASSLDQDTEAFF. CDR3 nucleotides: TGTGCCAGCAGCTTGGATCAGGACACTGAAGCTTTCTTT. V gene TRBV5-6 combines with J gene TRBJ1-1, with D unclear. Germline V gene sequence: CDR1 SGHDT, CDR2 YYEEEE. V lost 0 bases, J lost 3 bases, and 6 bases lay in between. CDR3 size: 13 residues. Based on the CDR3 plus reference TRBV5-6 and TRBJ1-1, the full variable domain is DAGVTQSPTHLIKTRGQQVTLRCSPKSGHDTVSWYQQALGQGPQFIFQYYEEEERQRGNFPDRFSGHQFPNYSSELNVNALLLGDSALYLCASSLDQDTEAFFGQGTRLTVV.

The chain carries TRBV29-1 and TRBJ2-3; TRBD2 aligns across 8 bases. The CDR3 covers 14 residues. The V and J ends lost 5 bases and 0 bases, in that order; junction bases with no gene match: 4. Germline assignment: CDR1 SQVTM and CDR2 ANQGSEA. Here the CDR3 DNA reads TGCAGCGTTTTGCGGGGGGCTAGCACAGATACGCAGTATTTT. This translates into CSVLRGASTDTQYF.

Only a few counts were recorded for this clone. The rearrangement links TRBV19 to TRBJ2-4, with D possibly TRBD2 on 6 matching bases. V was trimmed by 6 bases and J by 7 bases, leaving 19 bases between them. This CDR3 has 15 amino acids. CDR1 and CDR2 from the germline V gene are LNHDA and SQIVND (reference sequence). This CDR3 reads CASSNLRELGNIQYF. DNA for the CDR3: TGTGCCAGTAGCAACTTACGGGAGCTGGGGAACATTCAGTACTTC. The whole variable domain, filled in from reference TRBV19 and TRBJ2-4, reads DGGITQSPKYLFRKEGQNVTLSCEQNLNHDAMYWYRQDPGQGLRLIYYSQIVNDFQKGDIAEGYSVSREKKESFPLTVTSAQKNPTAFYLCASSNLRELGNIQYFGAGTRLSVL.

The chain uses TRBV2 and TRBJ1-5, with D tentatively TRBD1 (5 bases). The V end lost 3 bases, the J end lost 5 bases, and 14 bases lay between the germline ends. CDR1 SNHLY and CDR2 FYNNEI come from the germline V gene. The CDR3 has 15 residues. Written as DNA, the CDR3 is TGTGCCAGCAGTGATTCTTTGGGCAGGGATCAGCCCCAGCATTTT. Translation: CASSDSLGRDQPQHF.

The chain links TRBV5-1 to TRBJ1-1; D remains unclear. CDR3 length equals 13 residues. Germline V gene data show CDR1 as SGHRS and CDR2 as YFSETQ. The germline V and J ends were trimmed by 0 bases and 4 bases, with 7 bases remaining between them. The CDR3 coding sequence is TGCGCCAGCAGCTTGGAATCCTCCACTGAAGCTTTCTTT. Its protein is CASSLESSTEAFF.

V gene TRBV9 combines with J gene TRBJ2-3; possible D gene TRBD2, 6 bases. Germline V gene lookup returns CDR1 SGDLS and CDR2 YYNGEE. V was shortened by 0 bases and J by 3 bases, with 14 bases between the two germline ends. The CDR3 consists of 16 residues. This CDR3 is CASSVGGLFTTDTQYF. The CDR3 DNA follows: TGTGCCAGCAGCGTAGGGGGACTTTTTACGACAGATACGCAGTATTTT.

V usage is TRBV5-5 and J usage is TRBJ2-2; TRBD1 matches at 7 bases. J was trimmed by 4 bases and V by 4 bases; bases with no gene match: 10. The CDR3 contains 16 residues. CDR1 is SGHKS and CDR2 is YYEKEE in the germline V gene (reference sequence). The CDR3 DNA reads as TGTGCCAGCAGCGGACCCACAGGGGTGGGCACCGGGGAGCTGTTTTTT. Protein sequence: CASSGPTGVGTGELFF. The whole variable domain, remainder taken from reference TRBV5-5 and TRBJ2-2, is DAGVTQSPTHLIKTRGQQVTLRCSPISGHKSVSWYQQVLGQGPQFIFQYYEKEERGRGNFPDRFSARQFPNYSSELNVNALLLGDSALYLCASSGPTGVGTGELFFGEGSRLTVL.

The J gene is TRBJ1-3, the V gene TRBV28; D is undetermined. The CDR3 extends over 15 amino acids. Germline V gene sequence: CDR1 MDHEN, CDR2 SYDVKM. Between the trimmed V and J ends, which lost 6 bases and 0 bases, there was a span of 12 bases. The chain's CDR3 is CASSSTYGSGNTIYF. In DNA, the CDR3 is TGTGCCAGCAGCTCGACTTACGGCTCTGGAAACACCATATATTTT.

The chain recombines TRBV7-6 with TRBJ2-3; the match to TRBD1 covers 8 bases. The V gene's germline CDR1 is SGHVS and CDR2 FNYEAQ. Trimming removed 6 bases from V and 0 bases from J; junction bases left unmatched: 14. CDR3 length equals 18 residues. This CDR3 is CASRSIGTGDASTDTQYF. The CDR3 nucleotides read TGTGCCAGCAGGTCTATAGGGACAGGTGATGCTAGCACAGATACGCAGTATTTT.

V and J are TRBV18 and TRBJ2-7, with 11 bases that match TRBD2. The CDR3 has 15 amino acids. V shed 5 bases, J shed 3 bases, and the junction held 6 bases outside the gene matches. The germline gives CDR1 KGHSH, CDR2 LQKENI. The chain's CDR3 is CASSIGTSGSYEQYF. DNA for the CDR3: TGTGCCAGCTCAATCGGGACTAGCGGAAGCTACGAGCAGTACTTC.

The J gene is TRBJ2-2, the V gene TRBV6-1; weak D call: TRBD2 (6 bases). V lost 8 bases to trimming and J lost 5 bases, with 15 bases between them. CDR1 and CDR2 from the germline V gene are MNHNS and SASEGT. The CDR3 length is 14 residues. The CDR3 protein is CASRLYSGTGELFF. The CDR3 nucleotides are TGTGCCAGCCGCTTATACAGCGGGACCGGGGAGCTGTTTTTT.

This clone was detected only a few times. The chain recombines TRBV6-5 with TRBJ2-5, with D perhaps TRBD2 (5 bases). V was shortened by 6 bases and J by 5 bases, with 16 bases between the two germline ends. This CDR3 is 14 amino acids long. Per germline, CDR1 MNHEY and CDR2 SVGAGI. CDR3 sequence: CASSGDTHGETQYF. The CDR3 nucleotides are TGTGCCAGCAGCGGGGATACCCACGGGGAGACCCAGTACTTC.

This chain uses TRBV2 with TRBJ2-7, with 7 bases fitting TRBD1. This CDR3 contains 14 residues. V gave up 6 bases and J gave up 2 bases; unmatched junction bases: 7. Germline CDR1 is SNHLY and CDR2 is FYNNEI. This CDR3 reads CASRAQGETYEQYF. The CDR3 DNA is TGTGCCAGCAGGGCCCAGGGGGAAACCTACGAGCAGTACTTC.

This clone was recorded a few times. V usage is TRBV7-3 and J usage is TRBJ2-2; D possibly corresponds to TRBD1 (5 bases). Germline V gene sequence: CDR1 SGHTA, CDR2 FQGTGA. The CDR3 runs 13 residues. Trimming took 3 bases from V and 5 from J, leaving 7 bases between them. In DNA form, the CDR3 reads TGTGCCAGCAGCTTTCAGGGAACCGGGGAGCTGTTTTTT. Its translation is CASSFQGTGELFF.

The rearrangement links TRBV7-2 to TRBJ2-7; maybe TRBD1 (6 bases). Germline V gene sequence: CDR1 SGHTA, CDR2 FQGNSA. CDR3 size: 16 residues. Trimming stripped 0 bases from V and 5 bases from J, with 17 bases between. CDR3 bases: TGTGCCAGCAGCTTAGCGGCAGGGGACACCCGGGACGAGCAGTACTTC. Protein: CASSLAAGDTRDEQYF.

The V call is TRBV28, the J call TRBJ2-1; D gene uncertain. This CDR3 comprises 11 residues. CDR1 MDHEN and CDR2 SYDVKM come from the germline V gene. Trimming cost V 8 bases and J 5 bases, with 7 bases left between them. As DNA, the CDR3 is TGTGCCAGCGCAGAAAACAATGAGCAGTTCTTC. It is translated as CASAENNEQFF.

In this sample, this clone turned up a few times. The CDR3 here is CASSPPRTAGANVLTF. The DNA for the CDR3 is TGTGCCAGCTCACCACCTAGGACAGCTGGGGCCAACGTCCTGACTTTC. V and J are TRBV18 and TRBJ2-6; TRBD1 might be the D (6 bases). CDR3 length equals 16 residues. The V gene's germline CDR1 is KGHSH and CDR2 LQKENI. With 0 bases removed from V and 2 bases from J, the gap between germline ends came to 8 bases.

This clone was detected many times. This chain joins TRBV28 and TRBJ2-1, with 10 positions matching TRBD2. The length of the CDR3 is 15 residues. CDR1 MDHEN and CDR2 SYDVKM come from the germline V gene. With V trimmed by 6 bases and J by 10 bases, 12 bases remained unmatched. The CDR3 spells CASSLTSGMRREQFF. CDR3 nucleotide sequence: TGTGCCAGCAGCCTAACTAGCGGGATGAGGCGGGAGCAGTTCTTC.

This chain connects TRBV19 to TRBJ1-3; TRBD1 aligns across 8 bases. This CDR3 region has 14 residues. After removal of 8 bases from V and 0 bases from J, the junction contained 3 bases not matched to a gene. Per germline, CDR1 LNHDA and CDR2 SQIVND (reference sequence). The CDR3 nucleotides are TGTGCCAGTCAAGGGACAGGCTCTGGAAACACCATATATTTT. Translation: CASQGTGSGNTIYF.

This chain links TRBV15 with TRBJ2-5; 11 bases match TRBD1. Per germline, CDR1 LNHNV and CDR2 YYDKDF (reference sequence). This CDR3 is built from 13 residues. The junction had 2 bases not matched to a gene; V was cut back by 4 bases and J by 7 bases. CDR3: CATSIGQGATQYF. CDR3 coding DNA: TGTGCCACCAGCATAGGACAGGGGGCGACCCAGTACTTC.

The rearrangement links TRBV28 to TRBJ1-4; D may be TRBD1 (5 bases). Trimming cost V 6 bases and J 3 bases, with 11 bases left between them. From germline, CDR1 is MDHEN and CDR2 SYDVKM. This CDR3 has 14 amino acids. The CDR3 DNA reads TGTGCCAGCAGCGCCGGGGGGGCTAATGAAAAACTGTTTTTT. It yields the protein CASSAGGANEKLFF.